This paragraph covers one T cell receptor (beta chain) sequence. Antigen unknown. As to time point: newly diagnosed GD, antithyroid drugs for less than 3 months. Isolated PBMC RNA provided the starting material for the TCR library. Construction of TCR beta libraries relied on iRepertoire HTBI primers and on Arm-PCR targeting CDR3 regions. TCRdb redid the calling of the multiplex PCR reads with MiXCR, one entry per CDR3 protein. Found here are 550,000 to 600,000 distinct CDR3 sequences, about 16% of them singletons; the top ten hold around 12%. The source of the sample is a study of regulatory T cells in long-lasting Graves disease. Findings and limits, study-wide: Persistent Graves' patients showed less TCR diversity than newly diagnosed ones.

The CDR3 loop spans 18 amino acids. The germline V gene encodes CDR1 SNHLY and CDR2 FYNNEI. With V trimmed by 5 bases and J by 0 bases, 6 bases remained unmatched. The same specimen was also included in a second study, on T cells in Graves' hyperthyroidism and ophthalmopathy.

The TCR comes from a man between 18 and 35 years old with Graves disease. The chain uses TRBV2 and TRBJ2-1; 14 bases match TRBD2. The sample here was peripheral blood mononuclear cells (PBMCs), taken at new diagnosis, from a patient treated with antithyroid drugs. CDR3 in DNA: TGTGCCAGCAGTAGACTAGCGGGAGGGCCGGGCTCCTACAATGAGCAGTTCTTC. Translating it yields CASSRLAGGPGSYNEQFF.